Below are 5 T cell receptor beta chains sequenced from a single sample in a study of cytomegalovirus exposure and HLA in healthy donors. The study ran its PCR with 60 Vbeta and 13 Jbeta primers. Repertoires were generated with immunoSEQ multiplex PCR, while TCRdb's copy carries only in-frame clones and drops some. The sample lists approximately 99,000 clones, around 80% occurring once. Source material: PBMCs. The origin of the receptors is a male donor in good health and CMV-seropositive.

The chain recombines TRBV4-2 with TRBJ1-1, with D unclear. Looked up from germline, CDR1 is LGHNA and CDR2 is YNFKEQ. Trimming pared 4 bases from V and 4 bases from J, leaving 16 bases between. The CDR3 length is 15 residues. The CDR3 region is CASSPRAEGGTEAFF. The CDR3 DNA follows: TGTGCCAGCAGCCCCCGCGCAGAGGGAGGCACTGAAGCTTTCTTT.

The CDR3 here is CASSQGQGAGYTF. DNA for the CDR3: TGTGCCAGCAGCCAAGGACAGGGGGCCGGCTACACCTTC. This chain joins TRBV11-2 and TRBJ1-2, with TRBD1 matching over 11 bases. Germline-derived CDR1 and CDR2 are SGHAT and FQNNGV. This CDR3 contains 13 residues. The trim removed 5 bases at V and 8 bases at J, leaving 4 bases unmatched.

The chain recombines TRBV4-1 with TRBJ1-1, with D hard to call. This CDR3 comprises 15 residues. Germline CDR1 reads MGHRA; CDR2 reads YSYEKL. The V gene lost 6 bases and the J gene lost 0 bases, with 14 bases spanning the gap. The CDR3 here is CASRPGRPMNTEAFF. CDR3 DNA: TGCGCCAGCAGGCCGGGTCGCCCTATGAACACTGAAGCTTTCTTT.

The chain couples TRBV7-8 to TRBJ2-7; the match to TRBD2 covers 8 bases. From germline, CDR1 is SGHVS and CDR2 FQNEAQ. The CDR3 has 14 amino acids. The trim removed 7 bases at V and 3 bases at J, leaving 8 bases unmatched. The CDR3: CASILGTSYYEQYF. In DNA form, the CDR3 reads TGTGCCAGCATCCTAGGGACTAGTTACTACGAGCAGTACTTC.

The chain couples TRBV7-9 to TRBJ2-1; TRBD1 agrees at 10 bases. CDR3 length: 15 residues. Looked up from germline, CDR1 is SEHNR and CDR2 is FQNEAQ (reference sequence). J lost 4 bases, V lost 5 bases, and 5 bases had no gene match. This CDR3 reads CASSGVGQGYNEQFF. The CDR3 nucleotides read TGTGCCAGCAGCGGTGTGGGACAGGGGTACAATGAGCAGTTCTTC.